The sequence of this T cell receptor (beta chain) was determined in a study of Graves' ophthalmopathy and Graves' hyperthyroidism. RNA transcripts served as template for amplifying TCR beta CDR3 sequences. HTBI-primed RT-PCR formed the first round, and a multiplex PCR formed the second. Each CDR3 protein gets one entry after TCRdb re-called the multiplex PCR reads with MiXCR. This table holds around 1,000,000 distinct CDR3 sequences, about 40% found once. The V and J ends lost 0 bases and 4 bases respectively, with 13 bases between them. CDR1 is DFQATT, CDR2 SNEGSKA, per germline (reference sequence). The CDR3 sequence is 14 residues long. This clonotype appeared many times.

The sample comprised peripheral blood or thyroid tissue (not recorded which). This chain uses TRBV20-1 with TRBJ2-7; D could derive from TRBD1 or TRBD2 (5 bases each). This sequence was found in an adult man with Graves' hyperthyroidism. As DNA, the CDR3 is TGCAGTGCTAGAGATGAGGGGCGGCGGTACGAGCAGTACTTC. Protein: CSARDEGRRYEQYF.